The 18 T cell receptor beta chains given below trace back to one sample, sequenced in a study of cytomegalovirus exposure and HLA in healthy donors. Use of 60 Vbeta and 13 Jbeta primers characterized the PCR. The data were produced by immunoSEQ multiplex PCR, yet TCRdb's version contains in-frame clones alone and is incomplete. Seen here are fewer than 250,000 clones, around 82% observed once, and the top ten hold roughly 15%. Input material: PBMCs. These receptors were collected from a woman younger than 45 in good health and CMV-seropositive.

The rearrangement links TRBV11-1 to TRBJ2-5; 9 nucleotides match TRBD2. The CDR3 extends over 13 amino acids. The V and J ends lost 5 bases and 5 bases, in that order; junction bases with no gene match: 3. Germline-derived CDR1 and CDR2 are SGHAT and FQDESV (reference sequence). The CDR3 loop is CASSNSGGETQYF. The CDR3, as DNA: TGTGCCAGCAGCAATAGCGGGGGCGAGACCCAGTACTTC.

This chain connects TRBV15 to TRBJ2-3; 9 bases align to TRBD2. Germline lookup yields CDR1 LNHNV and CDR2 YYDKDF (reference sequence). The trim removed 0 bases at V and 10 bases at J, leaving 11 bases unmatched. The CDR3 has 16 amino acids. The DNA of the CDR3 is TGTGCCACCAGCAGAGATAACGGCGGCGGGAGGGCCTCGCAGTATTTT. Translating it yields CATSRDNGGGRASQYF.

The CDR3 DNA is TGCGCCAGCAGCCGGACAGGTAAAGTTTCCTACGAGCAGTACTTC. As protein: CASSRTGKVSYEQYF. The V and J genes are TRBV5-1 and TRBJ2-7; 7 bases line up with TRBD1. The CDR3 runs 15 residues. After removal of 4 bases from V and 1 base from J, the junction contained 8 bases not matched to a gene. The V gene's germline CDR1 is SGHRS and CDR2 YFSETQ.

This chain uses TRBV5-5 with TRBJ2-3; 8 bases agree with TRBD2. The CDR3 covers 15 residues. Germline V CDR1 and CDR2: SGHKS, YYEKEE (reference sequence). The V gene end was trimmed by 1 base and the J gene end by 3 bases; junction bases not matched to a gene: 4. The CDR3 region has the DNA TGTGCCAGCAGCTTGTTAGGACTAGCTACAGATACGCAGTATTTT. It yields the protein CASSLLGLATDTQYF.

The chain uses TRBV25-1 and TRBJ2-5, with TRBD1 matching over 9 bases. The tail of the sequence fits TRBJ2-7 better, so the J call may be wrong. Germline V gives CDR1 MGHDK, CDR2 SYGVNS. The CDR3 spans 14 residues. The CDR3: CASSPGQGFYEQYF. CDR3 DNA sequence: TGTGCCAGCAGCCCGGGACAGGGATTCTACGAGCAGTACTTC.

The sample holds one count of this clone. The chain couples TRBV30 to TRBJ1-2; 8 bases agree with TRBD1. Germline CDR1 GTSNPN, CDR2 SVGIG (reference sequence). The CDR3 is 13 amino acids. The junction had 6 bases not matched to a gene; V was cut back by 3 bases and J by 6 bases. The CDR3 is CAWRGQARNGYTF. The CDR3 DNA is TGTGCCTGGAGGGGACAGGCAAGGAATGGCTACACCTTC.

J is TRBJ1-3 and V is TRBV30; no clear D gene. V lost 0 bases to trimming and J lost 2 bases, with 8 bases between them. This CDR3 is built from 14 residues. Germline V gives CDR1 GTSNPN, CDR2 SVGIG (reference sequence). The CDR3 DNA reads TGTGCCTGGAGTGTACCCCCTACTGGAAACACCATATATTTT. Translating it yields CAWSVPPTGNTIYF.

J is TRBJ1-1 and V is TRBV9; tentative D call: TRBD1 (5 bases). In germline, CDR1 is SGDLS, CDR2 YYNGEE. The CDR3 has 14 residues. Trimming stripped 3 bases from V and 5 bases from J, with 14 bases between. CDR3 in DNA: TGTGCCAGCAGCGCTTTCCACCAGGGAACTGAAGCTTTCTTT. Its protein is CASSAFHQGTEAFF.

V gene TRBV4-3 combines with J gene TRBJ2-7; D is possibly TRBD1 (5 bases). The CDR3 consists of 15 residues. Germline V gene lookup returns CDR1 LGHNA and CDR2 YSLEER. V was clipped by 1 base and J by 0 bases, with 10 bases between them. Written as DNA, the CDR3 is TGCGCCAGCAGCCAAGTGCGGACACCCTCCTACGAGCAGTACTTC. Translation gives CASSQVRTPSYEQYF.

The chain is built from TRBV27 and TRBJ2-1, with a tentative D call TRBD2 (6 bases). Trimming pared 5 bases from V and 4 bases from J, leaving 24 bases between. From germline, CDR1 is MNHEY and CDR2 SMNVEV (reference sequence). The CDR3 consists of 18 residues. The CDR3 sequence is CASSRNVAGSLNYNEQFF. The CDR3 nucleotides read TGTGCCAGCAGTCGTAACGTCGCGGGGTCTCTGAATTACAATGAGCAGTTCTTC.

The chain employs TRBV4-1 and TRBJ1-4; D may be TRBD1 (5 bases). Trimming cost V 4 bases and J 6 bases, with 12 bases left between them. The CDR3 length is 14 residues. Germline V gene lookup returns CDR1 MGHRA and CDR2 YSYEKL. DNA of the CDR3: TGCGCCAGCAGCCGGACACTCTTGGATGAAAAACTGTTTTTT. Encoded protein: CASSRTLLDEKLFF.

V gene TRBV28 combines with J gene TRBJ2-2, with D hard to call. The CDR3 consists of 15 residues. Germline V gene sequence: CDR1 MDHEN, CDR2 SYDVKM. Deletions cut 3 bases from V and 0 bases from J, with 8 bases between. CDR3 protein: CASSFQTSNTGELFF. CDR3 in DNA: TGTGCCAGCAGTTTCCAGACTTCGAACACCGGGGAGCTGTTTTTT.

This clone turned up a few times. The rearrangement joins TRBV5-1 to TRBJ2-2, with unresolved D. Trimming stripped 0 bases from V and 0 bases from J, with 6 bases between. The CDR3 has 15 amino acids. Germline V gene sequence: CDR1 SGHRS, CDR2 YFSETQ. CDR3 region: CASSLGLPNTGELFF. The CDR3 DNA reads TGCGCCAGCAGCTTGGGGCTGCCGAACACCGGGGAGCTGTTTTTT. The variable domain in full, completed from reference TRBV5-1 and TRBJ2-2, reads KAGVTQTPRYLIKTRGQQVTLSCSPISGHRSVSWYQQTPGQGLQFLFEYFSETQRNKGNFPGRFSGRQFSNSRSEMNVSTLELGDSALYLCASSLGLPNTGELFFGEGSRLTVL.

The gene calls are TRBV6-5 and TRBJ1-3, with TRBD1 matching over 8 bases. The V gene's germline CDR1 is MNHEY and CDR2 SVGAGI. The CDR3 contains 15 residues. V trimming: 2 bases; J trimming: 5 bases; junction bases outside the gene matches: 5. The CDR3 spells CASSYGQGARNTIYF. The DNA for the CDR3 is TGTGCCAGCAGTTACGGGCAGGGGGCCCGAAACACCATATATTTT.

This clone occurred once. The chain combines TRBV27 with TRBJ2-1; D unresolved. Trimming shortened V by 4 bases and J by 8 bases, and 12 bases separated the two germline ends. The CDR3 covers 13 residues. Germline CDR1 and CDR2: MNHEY and SMNVEV (reference sequence). The CDR3, as DNA: TGTGCCAGCAGTTCCGGAGCAGCGCATGAGCAGTTCTTC. Its protein is CASSSGAAHEQFF.

On this clone: The junction shows a germline mismatch at one end, possibly a read error. The chain links TRBV29-1 to TRBJ2-1; TRBD1 aligns across 10 bases. CDR1 is SQVTM and CDR2 is ANQGSEA in the germline V gene. The CDR3 sequence is 14 residues long. CDR3: CSVRDRGRYNEQFF. In DNA, the CDR3 is TGCAGCGTAAGGGACAGGGGACGCTACAATGAACAGTTCTTC.

A note on this clone: Germline is not matched at one junction end, which may reflect a read error. J is TRBJ1-2 and V is TRBV7-7; no clear D gene. Germline loops: CDR1 SSHAT, CDR2 FNYEAQ (reference sequence). The CDR3 is 13 residues long. The CDR3 nucleotides read TGTGCTAGCAGCTTGTTGTGGCGGATTGGCTACACCTTC. Translating gives CASSLLWRIGYTF.

As regards this clone: This sample also contains other DNA sequences that code for the same CDR3. The V gene is TRBV7-9, the J gene TRBJ2-6; 8 bases line up with TRBD2. Trimming took 1 base from V and 2 from J; bases not matched to a gene: 10. The CDR3 extends over 19 amino acids. CDR1 is SEHNR, CDR2 FQNEAQ, per germline (reference sequence). The CDR3 is CASSLVPVSGSAGANVLTF. CDR3 coding DNA: TGTGCCAGCAGCTTAGTCCCCGTGAGCGGGAGCGCTGGGGCCAACGTCCTGACTTTC.